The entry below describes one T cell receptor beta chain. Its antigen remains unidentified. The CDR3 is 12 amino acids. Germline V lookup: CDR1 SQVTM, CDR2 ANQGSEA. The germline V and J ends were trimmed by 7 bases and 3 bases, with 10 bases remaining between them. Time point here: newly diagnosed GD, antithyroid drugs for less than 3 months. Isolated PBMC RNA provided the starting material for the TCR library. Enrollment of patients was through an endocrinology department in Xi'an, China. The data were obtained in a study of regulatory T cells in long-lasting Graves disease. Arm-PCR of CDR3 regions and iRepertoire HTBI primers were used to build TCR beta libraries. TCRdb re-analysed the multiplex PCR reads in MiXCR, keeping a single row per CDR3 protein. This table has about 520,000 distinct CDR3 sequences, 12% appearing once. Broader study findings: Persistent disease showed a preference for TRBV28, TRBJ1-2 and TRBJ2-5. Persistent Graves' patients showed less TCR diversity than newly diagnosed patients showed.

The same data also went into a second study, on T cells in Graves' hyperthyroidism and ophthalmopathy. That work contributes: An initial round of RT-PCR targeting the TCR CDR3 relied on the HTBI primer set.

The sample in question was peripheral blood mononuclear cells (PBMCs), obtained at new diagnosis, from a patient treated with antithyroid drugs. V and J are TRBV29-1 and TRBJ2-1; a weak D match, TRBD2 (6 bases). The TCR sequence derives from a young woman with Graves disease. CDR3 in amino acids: CSAGSHYNEQFF. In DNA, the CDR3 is TGCAGCGCCGGGAGCCACTACAATGAGCAGTTCTTC.